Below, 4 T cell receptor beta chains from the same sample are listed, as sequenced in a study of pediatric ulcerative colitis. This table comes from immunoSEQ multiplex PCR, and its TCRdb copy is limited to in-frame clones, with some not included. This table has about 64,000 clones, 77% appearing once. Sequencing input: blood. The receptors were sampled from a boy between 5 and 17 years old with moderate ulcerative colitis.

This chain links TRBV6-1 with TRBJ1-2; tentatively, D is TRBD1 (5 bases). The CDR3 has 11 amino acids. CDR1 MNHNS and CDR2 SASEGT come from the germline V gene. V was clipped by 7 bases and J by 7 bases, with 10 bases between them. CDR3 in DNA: TGTGCCAGCACCGGGGACCGTGGCTACACCTTC. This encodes CASTGDRGYTF.

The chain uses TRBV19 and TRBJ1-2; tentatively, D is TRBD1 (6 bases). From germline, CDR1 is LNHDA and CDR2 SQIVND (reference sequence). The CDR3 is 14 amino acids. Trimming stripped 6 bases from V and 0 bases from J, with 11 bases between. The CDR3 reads CASRDRVTNYGYTF. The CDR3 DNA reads TGTGCCAGTAGGGACAGAGTAACTAACTATGGCTACACCTTC.

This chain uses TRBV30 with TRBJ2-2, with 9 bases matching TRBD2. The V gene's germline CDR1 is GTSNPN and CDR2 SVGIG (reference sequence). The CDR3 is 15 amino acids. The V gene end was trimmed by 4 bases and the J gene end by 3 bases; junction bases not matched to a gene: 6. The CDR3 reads CAWKVSGGYTGELFF. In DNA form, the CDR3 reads TGTGCCTGGAAGGTCAGCGGGGGGTACACCGGGGAGCTGTTTTTT.

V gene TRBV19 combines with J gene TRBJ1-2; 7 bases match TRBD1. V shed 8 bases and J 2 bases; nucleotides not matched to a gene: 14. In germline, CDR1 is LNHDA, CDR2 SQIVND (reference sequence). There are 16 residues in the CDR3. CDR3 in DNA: TGTGCCAGTGAGGGGGCTACCCTACTGGAGAACTATGGCTACACCTTC. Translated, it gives CASEGATLLENYGYTF.